These 19 T cell receptor beta chains were sequenced from one sample in a study of blood T cell repertoires in COVID-19 (dated by TCRdb to the early 2020s). The library came from the immunoSEQ multiplex PCR assay. The immuneACCESS repertoire file appears here via TCRdb, limited to in-frame rearrangements. These files lack a portion of the clones; in checked studies, under half of the deficit traces to unresolved V genes, and the cause of the others is not known. The sample table contains under 350,000 clones; only one count was recorded for around 84% of them. Jointly, the top ten make up about 1.2% of the sample. Sequencing was performed on peripheral blood. The receptors originated from an older man with acute or convalescent COVID-19.

The rearrangement joins TRBV3-1 (or the pseudogene TRBV3-2) to TRBJ1-2; maybe TRBD1 (6 bases). V lost 4 bases to trimming and J lost 5 bases, with 17 bases between them. This CDR3 spans 15 amino acids. Germline assignment: CDR1 LGHDT and CDR2 YNNKEL (reference sequence). The CDR3: CASSRGGAGLYGYTF. The CDR3 bases are TGTGCCAGCAGCCGCGGGGGGGCCGGCCTTTATGGCTACACCTTC.

Details on this clone: In the same sample, other DNA sequences code for this CDR3. The V gene is TRBV20-1, the J gene TRBJ2-7; TRBD2 aligns across 11 bases. The CDR3 runs 13 residues. The germline V gene has CDR1 DFQATT and CDR2 SNEGSKA (reference sequence). After removal of 3 bases from V and 4 bases from J, the junction contained 2 bases not matched to a gene. DNA of the CDR3: TGCAGTGCTAGTCCTAGCGGGGGGTACGAGCAGTACTTC. This codes for CSASPSGGYEQYF.

Comment on this clone: Other DNA sequences in the same sample also yield this CDR3. V is TRBV24-1 and J is TRBJ2-3; perhaps TRBD2 as D (5 bases). The V and J ends lost 0 bases and 5 bases respectively, with 11 bases between them. In germline, CDR1 is KGHDR, CDR2 SFDVKD. The CDR3 has 15 amino acids. CDR3 in DNA: TGTGCCACCAGTGATTTGCGAGGGAGTGGAGATACGCAGTATTTT. Protein sequence: CATSDLRGSGDTQYF.

On this clone itself: A read error may account for a junction end that differs from germline. The chain couples TRBV4-2 to TRBJ2-4, with 8 bases fitting TRBD2. The length of the CDR3 is 13 residues. CDR1 is LGHNA and CDR2 is YNFKEQ in the germline V gene. The CDR3 loop reads CASSQDREGLHFF. The CDR3, as DNA: TGTGCCAGCAGCCAAGATCGGGAGGGTCTCCATTTCTTC.

This chain joins TRBV28 and TRBJ1-6, with TRBD1 matching 8 bases. The germline CDR1 and CDR2 sequences are MDHEN and SYDVKM. V lost 2 bases to trimming and J lost 9 bases; unmatched junction nucleotides: 6. The CDR3 extends over 15 amino acids. The DNA of the CDR3 is TGTGCCAGCAGTTTAGGGGACAGGAAGAGTTCACCCCTCCACTTT. The encoded protein is CASSLGDRKSSPLHF.

The chain couples TRBV21-1 to TRBJ1-3; TRBD1 is the table's D call and was not checked against the DNA. TRBV21-1 is tagged as a pseudogene. The CDR3 totals 16 residues. In DNA form, the CDR3 reads TGTGCCAGCAGCACCGGACAGGGGATTTCTGGAAACACCATATATTTT. It codes for CASSTGQGISGNTIYF.

The chain combines TRBV5-1 with TRBJ2-7; 12 bases fit TRBD2. The germline CDR1 and CDR2 sequences are SGHRS and YFSETQ. V lost 4 bases, J lost 3 bases, and 5 bases stayed unmatched. The length of the CDR3 is 15 residues. The CDR3 spells CASSGSSGRGYEQYF. The DNA for the CDR3 is TGCGCCAGCAGCGGGTCTAGCGGGAGGGGCTACGAGCAGTACTTC.

The gene calls are TRBV7-2 and TRBJ2-2; no clear D. This CDR3 is built from 14 residues. Trimming cost V 4 bases and J 7 bases, with 13 bases left between them. Germline loops: CDR1 SGHTA, CDR2 FQGNSA. CDR3 nucleotides: TGTGCCAGCAGCTCCACAGCCCCGCTCGGGGAGCTGTTTTTT. Translating it yields CASSSTAPLGELFF.

This rearrangement joins TRBV19 to TRBJ1-4, with 10 bases lining up with TRBD1. The CDR3 covers 13 residues. The germline V gene has CDR1 LNHDA and CDR2 SQIVND (reference sequence). J lost 7 bases, V lost 8 bases, and 4 bases had no gene match. This CDR3 is CASHRDRGEKLFF. DNA for the CDR3: TGTGCCAGTCACCGGGACAGGGGTGAAAAACTGTTTTTT.

This chain connects TRBV7-2 to TRBJ2-1; 9 nucleotides match TRBD2. In germline, CDR1 is SGHTA, CDR2 FQGNSA. The CDR3 totals 16 residues. V trimming: 5 bases; J trimming: 12 bases; junction bases outside the gene matches: 17. The CDR3 loop reads CASSTRTAIAGVMQFF. The CDR3 DNA follows: TGTGCCAGCAGCACTCGGACAGCTATAGCGGGAGTGATGCAGTTCTTC.

The chain is built from TRBV6-5 and TRBJ1-2; a possible D gene is TRBD1 (6 bases). Between the trimmed V and J ends, which lost 6 bases and 8 bases, there was a span of 13 bases. There are 12 residues in the CDR3. CDR1 is MNHEY and CDR2 is SVGAGI in the germline V gene. The CDR3 protein is CASRRTGTGYTF. CDR3 DNA: TGTGCCAGCAGGCGAACCGGGACAGGCTACACCTTC.

The chain links TRBV6-5 to TRBJ1-6; 7 bases are a match to TRBD1. Germline-derived CDR1 and CDR2 are MNHEY and SVGAGI. The CDR3 loop spans 15 amino acids. Losses at the gene ends were 6 bases for V and 6 bases for J; bases not matched to a gene: 8. CDR3 nucleotides: TGTGCCAGCAGACGACAGGGTACCTCTAATTCACCCCTCCACTTT. Its translation: CASRRQGTSNSPLHF.

The rearrangement joins TRBV5-4 to TRBJ2-3; D perhaps matches TRBD1 (6 bases). This CDR3 spans 15 amino acids. Germline V gene sequence: CDR1 SGHNT, CDR2 YYREEE (reference sequence). Deletions cut 0 bases from V and 0 bases from J, with 8 bases between. The CDR3 loop reads CASSLAGESTDTQYF. Written as DNA, the CDR3 is TGTGCCAGCAGCTTGGCAGGGGAGAGCACAGATACGCAGTATTTT.

The table lists this clone with a few counts. V usage is TRBV2 and J usage is TRBJ1-4, with 7 bases aligning to TRBD1. The germline V gene has CDR1 SNHLY and CDR2 FYNNEI. The CDR3 runs 14 residues. Losses at the gene ends were 5 bases for V and 8 bases for J; bases not matched to a gene: 8. CDR3 loop: CASSKGALKEKLFF. The CDR3 region has the DNA TGTGCCAGCAGTAAGGGGGCGCTTAAGGAAAAACTGTTTTTT. Filled out from reference TRBV2 and TRBJ1-4, the complete variable domain reads EPEVTQTPSHQVTQMGQEVILRCVPISNHLYFYWYRQILGQKVEFLVSFYNNEISEKSEIFDDQFSVERPDGSNFTLKIRSTKLEDSAMYFCASSKGALKEKLFFGSGTQLSVL.

The chain couples TRBV27 to TRBJ2-1, with D maybe TRBD1 (5 bases). The CDR3 consists of 13 residues. Germline values: CDR1 MNHEY, CDR2 SMNVEV (reference sequence). Trimming left V 7 bases short and J 15 bases short, with 22 bases between. The CDR3 spells CASTLNEGEMGFF. The CDR3 DNA is TGTGCCAGCACTCTCAATGAAGGGGAAATGGGGTTCTTC.

The rearrangement links TRBV4-3 to TRBJ1-1; 8 bases align to TRBD1. V trimming: 0 bases; J trimming: 0 bases; junction bases outside the gene matches: 21. Germline V gene sequence: CDR1 LGHNA, CDR2 YSLEER. CDR3 length: 22 amino acids. The CDR3 nucleotides read TGCGCCAGCAGCCAAGAATTCAGGGGGCATCAGGGCTTCGGGCGGGTGAACACTGAAGCTTTCTTT. It yields the protein CASSQEFRGHQGFGRVNTEAFF.

CDR3 sequence (DNA): TGTGCCAGTAATACGGGATTAGCCGGGGAGCTGTTTTTT. Translating gives CASNTGLAGELFF. V and J are TRBV19 and TRBJ2-2; D is perhaps TRBD2 (5 bases). The germline CDR1 and CDR2 sequences are LNHDA and SQIVND (reference sequence). V was clipped by 7 bases and J by 6 bases, with 12 bases between them. The CDR3 contains 13 residues.

This chain uses TRBV6-5 with TRBJ1-1; the D gene is possibly TRBD1 (5 bases). Between the trimmed V and J ends, which lost 11 bases and 0 bases, there was a span of 13 bases. The CDR3 runs to 13 residues. The germline V gene encodes CDR1 MNHEY and CDR2 SVGAGI. CDR3 DNA: TGTGCCTGTAAGGGGCATTTGAACACTGAAGCTTTCTTT. This encodes CACKGHLNTEAFF.

The chain has TRBV4-3 and TRBJ2-1; 8 bases line up with TRBD1. In germline, CDR1 is LGHNA, CDR2 YSLEER. This CDR3 has 13 amino acids. After removal of 1 base from V and 12 bases from J, the junction contained 5 bases not matched to a gene. The CDR3 DNA follows: TGCGCCAGCAGCCAAGGGGGACAGGTCGGGCAGTTCTTC. It translates to CASSQGGQVGQFF.